This T cell receptor (beta chain) was retrieved from a study of blood T cell repertoires in COVID-19. Across the study: Sources were T cells, B-cell-depleted T cells, or PBMCs; the material itself was cDNA or gDNA.

This clone was detected only once. CDR1 SGHTA and CDR2 FQGNSA come from the germline V gene. The CDR3 is made up of 14 amino acids. Trimming removed 1 base at V and 8 bases at J, with 14 bases between. The assay was immunoSEQ multiplex PCR, and TCRdb's table has in-frame clones only and misses some. The data hold 20,000 to 25,000 clones, with roughly 90% observed a single time. The sample taken for sequencing was peripheral blood. V gene TRBV7-2 combines with J gene TRBJ1-2; the D is unclear. The TCR was taken from a woman older than 75 with active COVID-19. The DNA of the CDR3 is TGTGCCAGCAGCTTAGGTGGCGGAAAGCCGGGCTACACCTTC. Its translation: CASSLGGGKPGYTF.